This entry lists 29 T cell receptor beta chains sequenced from one sample in a study of tumor T cells in aggressive B-cell lymphoma. Assay: immunoSEQ multiplex PCR; the TCRdb copy retains only in-frame clones and omits some. Of about 5,600 clones listed, roughly 82% were seen once; the top ten hold 2.5% to 3%. Material: tumor tissue. Source of these receptors: an adult with diffuse large B cell lymphoma.

About this clone: The DNA is omitted, as the CDR3 cannot be located on it reliably, and the CDR3 follows TCRdb's listing. The chain couples TRBV7-9 to TRBJ2-7; no DNA check was done on the table's D call, TRBD1. Germline CDR1 SEHNR, CDR2 FQNEAQ (reference sequence). The CDR3 is 13 residues long, ends included. The chain's CDR3 is CASSFGQGDEQYF.

Comment on this clone: This same CDR3 is encoded by further DNA sequences in the sample. The rearrangement uses TRBV18 and TRBJ2-5; a possible D gene is TRBD1 (6 bases). This CDR3 is built from 13 residues. The germline V gene encodes CDR1 KGHSH and CDR2 LQKENI. The V gene lost 3 bases and the J gene lost 7 bases, with 12 bases spanning the gap. The CDR3 DNA follows: TGTGCCAGCTCACCGGGGGCGGACGGGACCCAGTACTTC. It codes for CASSPGADGTQYF.

CDR3 amino acids: CASSFQALTEAFF. CDR3 nucleotide sequence: TGTGCCAGCAGCTTCCAAGCGCTCACTGAAGCTTTCTTT. The rearrangement links TRBV5-6 to TRBJ1-1; no clear D gene. Trimming stripped 2 bases from V and 4 bases from J, with 9 bases between. The CDR3 loop spans 13 amino acids. From germline, CDR1 is SGHDT and CDR2 YYEEEE.

The V gene is TRBV9, the J gene TRBJ2-5; D might be TRBD1 (5 bases). This CDR3 is built from 12 residues. Germline V CDR1 and CDR2: SGDLS, YYNGEE. Trimming removed 5 bases at V and 5 bases at J, with 10 bases between. CDR3 DNA: TGTGCCAGCAGTCCAGGGATGGAGACCCAGTACTTC. This encodes CASSPGMETQYF.

The chain couples TRBV18 to TRBJ2-5; D might be TRBD1 (5 bases). CDR3 size: 13 residues. From germline, CDR1 is KGHSH and CDR2 LQKENI. Trimming took off 4 bases at V and 9 bases at J, with 15 bases between the two ends. The CDR3 loop is CASSRTTVLAQYF. The CDR3 DNA sequence: TGTGCCAGCTCACGAACGACAGTTCTGGCCCAGTACTTC. Supplemented by reference TRBV18 and TRBJ2-5, the full variable domain reads NAGVMQNPRHLVRRRGQEARLRCSPMKGHSHVYWYRQLPEEGLKFMVYLQKENIIDESGMPKERFSAEFPKEGPSILRIQQVVRGDSAAYFCASSRTTVLAQYFGPGTRLLVL.

V usage is TRBV19 and J usage is TRBJ1-1; 7 nucleotides match TRBD1. Trimming at V came to 4 bases and at J to 1 base, leaving 3 bases not matched to a gene. This CDR3 has 14 residues. CDR1 is LNHDA and CDR2 is SQIVND in the germline V gene (reference sequence). CDR3 nucleotide sequence: TGTGCCAGTAGTACCAGGGACAGGAACACTGAAGCTTTCTTT. Translated: CASSTRDRNTEAFF.

A note on this clone: This specimen includes other DNA sequences encoding the same CDR3. The chain joins TRBV5-1 to TRBJ2-7; 10 nucleotides align to TRBD1. Trimming cost V 5 bases and J 5 bases; bases outside gene matches: 10. This CDR3 has 15 amino acids. CDR1 is SGHRS, CDR2 YFSETQ, per germline. The CDR3 sequence: CASSAPGQGFHEQYF. Written as DNA, the CDR3 is TGCGCCAGCAGTGCTCCGGGACAGGGGTTTCACGAGCAGTACTTC.

The rearrangement uses TRBV4-1 and TRBJ2-7, with 7 bases fitting TRBD1. Germline CDR1 MGHRA, CDR2 YSYEKL. Losses at the gene ends were 4 bases for V and 0 bases for J; bases not matched to a gene: 6. The CDR3 runs to 15 residues. The CDR3: CASSRLTGFSYEQYF. The CDR3 nucleotides are TGCGCCAGCAGCCGCCTGACAGGGTTCTCCTACGAGCAGTACTTC.

V usage is TRBV28 and J usage is TRBJ2-7; TRBD1 might be the D (6 bases). The germline gives CDR1 MDHEN, CDR2 SYDVKM. Trimming shortened V by 1 base and J by 6 bases, and 10 bases separated the two germline ends. CDR3 length equals 13 residues. In DNA, the CDR3 is TGTGCCAGCAGTTTATCGGGGACACCCGAGCAGTACTTC. It is translated as CASSLSGTPEQYF.

On this clone itself: Other DNA sequences in the same sample also yield this CDR3. The chain joins TRBV7-3 to TRBJ2-3; 9 nucleotides line up with TRBD2. The CDR3 totals 16 residues. Germline loops: CDR1 SGHTA, CDR2 FQGTGA. V shed 0 bases and J 1 base; nucleotides not matched to a gene: 2. In DNA form, the CDR3 reads TGTGCCAGCAGCTTAACGTCTAGCGGGGGCACAGATACGCAGTATTTT. This gives the protein CASSLTSSGGTDTQYF. Full variable domain (rest looked up from reference TRBV7-3 and TRBJ2-3): GAGVSQTPSNKVTEKGKYVELRCDPISGHTALYWYRQSLGQGPEFLIYFQGTGAADDSGLPNDRFFAVRPEGSVSTLKIQRTERGDSAVYLCASSLTSSGGTDTQYFGPGTRLTVL.

The CDR3 sequence: CASRTLDFEMGTFF. The CDR3 DNA is TGTGCCAGCAGGACACTAGATTTCGAGATGGGCACGTTCTTC. The rearrangement uses TRBV6-6 and TRBJ2-1, with TRBD2 as a possible D gene (5 bases). Trimming removed 6 bases at V and 15 bases at J, with 24 bases between. Germline V gives CDR1 MNHNY, CDR2 SVGAGI (reference sequence). The CDR3 contains 14 residues.

This chain links TRBV28 with TRBJ1-1; TRBD1 matches at 9 bases. The CDR3 covers 16 residues. The germline V gene encodes CDR1 MDHEN and CDR2 SYDVKM. The ends lost 4 bases at V and 3 bases at J; junction bases unmatched: 9. The CDR3 here is CASSSWTGAMDTEAFF. CDR3 in DNA: TGTGCCAGCAGTTCTTGGACAGGGGCGATGGACACTGAAGCTTTCTTT. Full variable domain (missing parts from reference TRBV28 and TRBJ1-1): DVKVTQSSRYLVKRTGEKVFLECVQDMDHENMFWYRQDPGLGLRLIYFSYDVKMKEKGDIPEGYSVSREKKERFSLILESASTNQTSMYLCASSSWTGAMDTEAFFGQGTRLTVV.

With respect to this clone: One end of the junction does not line up with germline, which may come from a read error. This sequence joins TRBV15 and TRBJ1-5; 7 nucleotides align to TRBD1. The CDR3 is made up of 14 amino acids. Per the germline V gene, CDR1 is LNHNV and CDR2 is YYDKDF (reference sequence). This CDR3 is CAISRATGNQPQHF. DNA of the CDR3: TGTGCCATCAGCAGAGCGACAGGGAATCAGCCCCAGCATTTT.

This clone has just one count. V usage is TRBV7-9 and J usage is TRBJ2-7, with 10 bases lining up with TRBD2. Germline trimming cut 1 base from V and 5 bases from J; bases unmatched to any gene: 5. Germline CDR1 reads SEHNR; CDR2 reads FQNEAQ (reference sequence). The CDR3 length is 15 residues. The CDR3 region is CASSLELAGKDEQYF. The CDR3 DNA follows: TGTGCCAGCAGCTTAGAACTAGCGGGAAAAGACGAGCAGTACTTC. Full variable domain (remainder filled in from reference TRBV7-9 and TRBJ2-7): DTGVSQNPRHKITKRGQNVTFRCDPISEHNRLYWYRQTLGQGPEFLTYFQNEAQLEKSRLLSDRFSAERPKGSFSTLEIQRTEQGDSAMYLCASSLELAGKDEQYFGPGTRLTVT.

In the case of this clone: This specimen includes other DNA sequences encoding the same CDR3. The chain uses TRBV18 and TRBJ2-7; TRBD1 matches at 9 bases. There are 14 residues in the CDR3. Unmatched junction bases numbered 6, after V lost 6 bases and J lost 3 bases. CDR1 is KGHSH and CDR2 is LQKENI in the germline V gene. CDR3 nucleotide sequence: TGTGCCAGCTCCCCTCTGGACAGGGGCTACGAGCAGTACTTC. Translating gives CASSPLDRGYEQYF.

This rearrangement joins TRBV25-1 to TRBJ2-2, with D perhaps matching TRBD2 (6 bases). The germline V gene encodes CDR1 MGHDK and CDR2 SYGVNS. The CDR3 spans 16 residues. V was cut by 3 bases and J by 1 base, with 12 bases left in between. Here the CDR3 reads CASSDHWGGNTGELFF. As DNA, the CDR3 is TGTGCCAGCAGTGACCATTGGGGAGGGAACACCGGGGAGCTGTTTTTT.

The gene calls are TRBV6-4 and TRBJ2-1; maybe TRBD2 (5 bases). The CDR3 sequence is 14 residues long. Germline V gives CDR1 MRHNA, CDR2 SNTAGT. V was trimmed by 4 bases and J by 8 bases, leaving 15 bases between them. The CDR3 sequence: CASSVVVGVYEQFF. In nucleotides, the CDR3 is TGTGCCAGCAGTGTGGTAGTGGGAGTTTATGAGCAGTTCTTC.

The chain is built from TRBV11-2 and TRBJ2-7; TRBD2 matches at 12 bases. This CDR3 contains 16 residues. The V and J ends lost 0 bases and 2 bases, in that order; junction bases with no gene match: 2. Germline V gene lookup returns CDR1 SGHAT and CDR2 FQNNGV. The CDR3 DNA is TGTGCCAGCAGCTTAGAGCGGACTAGCGGGACCTACGAGCAGTACTTC. This sequence encodes CASSLERTSGTYEQYF.

The genes are TRBV4-3 and TRBJ2-1, with 11 bases aligning to TRBD2. Germline CDR1 and CDR2: LGHNA and YSLEER. The CDR3 length is 16 residues. Trimming took 1 base from V and 6 from J; bases not matched to a gene: 5. CDR3 residues: CASSQVLTSGSNEQFF. Here the CDR3 DNA reads TGCGCCAGCAGCCAAGTATTAACTAGCGGGAGCAATGAGCAGTTCTTC.

The rearrangement joins TRBV5-1 to TRBJ1-3; 7 nucleotides line up with TRBD1. The germline CDR1 and CDR2 sequences are SGHRS and YFSETQ. V shed 0 bases, J shed 0 bases, and the junction held 3 bases outside the gene matches. The CDR3 contains 16 residues. CDR3 residues: CASSLGGQSSGNTIYF. CDR3 bases: TGCGCCAGCAGCTTGGGGGGACAGAGCTCTGGAAACACCATATATTTT.

The chain combines TRBV27 with TRBJ2-5, with 11 nucleotides matching TRBD2. With 6 bases clipped from V and 2 bases from J, the junction kept 8 bases outside the gene matches. Looked up from germline, CDR1 is MNHEY and CDR2 is SMNVEV (reference sequence). The CDR3 is 16 residues long. CDR3 sequence reads: CASRPIAGGVQETQYF. The CDR3 DNA follows: TGTGCCAGCAGACCAATAGCGGGAGGGGTTCAAGAGACCCAGTACTTC.

V usage is TRBV5-6 and J usage is TRBJ2-3; perhaps TRBD2 as D (5 bases). The length of the CDR3 is 16 residues. V dropped 2 bases and J dropped 0 bases, with 13 bases sitting between them. Germline CDR1 and CDR2: SGHDT and YYEEEE. CDR3 sequence: CASSFLGAASTDTQYF. The CDR3 DNA reads TGTGCCAGCAGCTTTCTAGGAGCGGCCAGCACAGATACGCAGTATTTT. Complete variable domain (other parts from reference TRBV5-6 and TRBJ2-3): DAGVTQSPTHLIKTRGQQVTLRCSPKSGHDTVSWYQQALGQGPQFIFQYYEEEERQRGNFPDRFSGHQFPNYSSELNVNALLLGDSALYLCASSFLGAASTDTQYFGPGTRLTVL.

This clone was seen more than once but under ten times. The CDR3 DNA reads as TGTGCCAGCAGCCTCCAGGTTTCTGATACGCAGTATTTT. Translation gives CASSLQVSDTQYF. The chain combines TRBV9 with TRBJ2-3; no definite D call. CDR3 length: 13 residues. Per the germline V gene, CDR1 is SGDLS and CDR2 is YYNGEE. Trimming took off 4 bases at V and 6 bases at J, with 12 bases between the two ends.

Concerning this clone: The junction differs from germline at one of its ends, possibly a read error. V and J are TRBV28 and TRBJ2-1; 11 nucleotides align to TRBD2. The V gene's germline CDR1 is MDHEN and CDR2 SYDVKM. The CDR3 runs to 18 residues. The CDR3: CTSSSTGLAGMGYNEQFF. The CDR3 nucleotides read TGTACCAGCAGTTCCACCGGACTAGCGGGTATGGGGTACAATGAGCAGTTCTTC.

Concerning this clone: One end of the junction varies from germline; a read error may be responsible. The chain links TRBV7-7 to TRBJ2-1; D remains ambiguous. This CDR3 has 13 residues. Germline V gives CDR1 SSHAT, CDR2 FNYEAQ (reference sequence). The CDR3 bases are TGTGCTAGCAGCCCATACCTAGGAAATGAGCAGTTCTTC. Translated: CASSPYLGNEQFF.

The chain joins TRBV11-1 to TRBJ2-3; 7 bases are shared with TRBD2. This CDR3 has 16 residues. The germline CDR1 and CDR2 sequences are SGHAT and FQDESV (reference sequence). Trimming removed 5 bases from V and 0 bases from J; junction bases left unmatched: 8. This CDR3 reads CASSPWEGDSTDTQYF. CDR3 bases: TGTGCCAGCAGCCCCTGGGAGGGAGACAGCACAGATACGCAGTATTTT.

V gene TRBV28 combines with J gene TRBJ2-3; 8 bases line up with TRBD1. Germline V lookup: CDR1 MDHEN, CDR2 SYDVKM. The V gene end was trimmed by 6 bases and the J gene end by 2 bases; junction bases not matched to a gene: 13. This CDR3 region has 17 residues. The DNA of the CDR3 is TGTGCCAGCAGACCAGGCCCCGGGACAGGACCCACAGATACGCAGTATTTT. Translation: CASRPGPGTGPTDTQYF.

Comment on this clone: The sample contains more than one DNA sequence encoding this CDR3. The chain is built from TRBV5-4 and TRBJ2-3, with 13 bases matching TRBD2. The V gene's germline CDR1 is SGHNT and CDR2 YYREEE (reference sequence). V lost 5 bases, J lost 3 bases, and 6 bases stayed unmatched. The CDR3 runs 16 residues. CDR3 DNA: TGTGCCAGCAGTTCCGGGACTAGCGGGATTACAGATACGCAGTATTTT. Residues: CASSSGTSGITDTQYF.

The chain has TRBV28 and TRBJ2-5; no clear D gene. The closer fit of TRBJ2-7 to the DNA end suggests the J call may be wrong. The CDR3 has 13 residues. Germline lookup yields CDR1 MDHEN and CDR2 SYDVKM. As DNA, the CDR3 is TGTGCCAGCACTCGATTCCCAACCTACGAGCAGTACTTC. Amino acids: CASTRFPTYEQYF.